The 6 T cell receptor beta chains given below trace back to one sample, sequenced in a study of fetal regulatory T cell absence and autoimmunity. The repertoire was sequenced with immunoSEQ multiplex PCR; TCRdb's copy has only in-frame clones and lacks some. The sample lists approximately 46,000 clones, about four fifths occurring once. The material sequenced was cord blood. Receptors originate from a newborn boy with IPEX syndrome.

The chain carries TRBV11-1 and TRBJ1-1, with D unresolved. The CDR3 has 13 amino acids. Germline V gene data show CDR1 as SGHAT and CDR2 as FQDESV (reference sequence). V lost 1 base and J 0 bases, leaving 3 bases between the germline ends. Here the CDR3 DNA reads TGTGCCAGCAGCTTAGGACTGAACACTGAAGCTTTCTTT. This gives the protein CASSLGLNTEAFF.

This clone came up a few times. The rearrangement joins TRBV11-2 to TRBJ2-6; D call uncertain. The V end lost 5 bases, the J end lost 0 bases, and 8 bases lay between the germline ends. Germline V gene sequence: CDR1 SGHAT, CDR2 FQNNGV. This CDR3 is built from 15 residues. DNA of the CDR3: TGTGCCAGCAGCCAAGGTTTCTCTGGGGCCAACGTCCTGACTTTC. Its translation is CASSQGFSGANVLTF.

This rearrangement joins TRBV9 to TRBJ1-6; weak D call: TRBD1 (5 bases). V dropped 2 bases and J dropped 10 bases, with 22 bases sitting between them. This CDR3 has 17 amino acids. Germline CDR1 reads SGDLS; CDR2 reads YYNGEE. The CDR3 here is CASSVDVRLGRGSPLHF. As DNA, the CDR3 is TGTGCCAGCAGCGTGGACGTTAGGTTAGGGCGGGGGTCACCCCTCCACTTT.

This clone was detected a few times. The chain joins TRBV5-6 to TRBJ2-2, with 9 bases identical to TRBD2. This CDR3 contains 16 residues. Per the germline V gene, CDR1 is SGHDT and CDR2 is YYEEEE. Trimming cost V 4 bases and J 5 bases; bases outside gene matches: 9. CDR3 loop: CASSPGASGATGELFF. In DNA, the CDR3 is TGTGCCAGCAGCCCGGGGGCTAGCGGGGCAACCGGGGAGCTGTTTTTT.

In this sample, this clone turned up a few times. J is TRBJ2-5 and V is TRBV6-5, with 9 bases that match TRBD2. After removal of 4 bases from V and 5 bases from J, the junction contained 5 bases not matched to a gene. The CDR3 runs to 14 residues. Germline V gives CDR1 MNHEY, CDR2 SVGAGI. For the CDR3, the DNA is TGTGCCAGCAGTTTTCGAGCGGGGGGCGAGACCCAGTACTTC. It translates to CASSFRAGGETQYF.

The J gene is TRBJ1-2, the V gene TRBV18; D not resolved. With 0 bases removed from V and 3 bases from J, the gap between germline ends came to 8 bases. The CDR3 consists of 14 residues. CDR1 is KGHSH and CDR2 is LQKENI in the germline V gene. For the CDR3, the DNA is TGTGCCAGCTCACCACCTACCCGCTACTATGGCTACACCTTC. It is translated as CASSPPTRYYGYTF.